This T cell receptor beta chain was recovered during a study of radiotherapy plus CTLA-4 blockade in lung cancer. The ends lost 6 bases at V and 0 bases at J; junction bases unmatched: 3. Germline assignment: CDR1 MNHEY and CDR2 SVGAGI. CDR3 size: 14 residues. Clones were sequenced by immunoSEQ multiplex PCR, and TCRdb holds only the in-frame ones, with some missing. The sample yields tens of thousands of clones, less than 75% seen once. The clonotype originates from a human donor with non-small cell lung cancer who had stable disease on radiotherapy plus ipilimumab. The material sequenced was peripheral blood, taken from a patient treated with radiotherapy plus ipilimumab. The chain employs TRBV6-5 and TRBJ2-7, with 9 bases identical to TRBD2. CDR3 sequence reads: CASRASGTSYEQYF. DNA of the CDR3: TGTGCCAGCAGAGCTAGCGGGACCTCCTACGAGCAGTACTTC.